These 19 T cell receptor beta chains were sequenced from one sample in a study of shared clonotypes between healthy human individuals. Profiled with immunoSEQ multiplex PCR; TCRdb holds only in-frame clones, not every one. The table has roughly 650,000 clones, around 97% seen once. Sequencing input: naive CD4+ T cells sorted from blood. The subset was: CD45RA+ positively selected. These receptor sequences come from a young woman in good health.

This clone was seen only once. This CDR3 reads CATSKQGAQTGELFF. CDR3 sequence (DNA): TGTGCCACCAGCAAACAGGGGGCGCAAACCGGGGAGCTGTTTTTT. This chain connects TRBV15 to TRBJ2-2; 9 bases map to TRBD1. Unmatched junction bases numbered 5, after V lost 4 bases and J lost 5 bases. The V gene's germline CDR1 is LNHNV and CDR2 YYDKDF (reference sequence). The CDR3 spans 15 residues.

This clone has a single count. The chain uses TRBV27 and TRBJ1-5, with 8 nucleotides matching TRBD1. CDR1 is MNHEY and CDR2 is SMNVEV in the germline V gene (reference sequence). The CDR3 spans 15 residues. J lost 2 bases, V lost 3 bases, and 3 bases had no gene match. In nucleotides, the CDR3 is TGTGCCAGCAGTTTTACGACAGGGGGCAATCAGCCCCAGCATTTT. This gives the protein CASSFTTGGNQPQHF.

V usage is TRBV5-1 and J usage is TRBJ2-2; D is unresolved. Trimming removed 4 bases at V and 0 bases at J, with 10 bases between. The germline V gene has CDR1 SGHRS and CDR2 YFSETQ. The CDR3 runs to 15 residues. The CDR3 DNA reads TGCGCCAGCAGCCCCGACACAACGAACACCGGGGAGCTGTTTTTT. As protein: CASSPDTTNTGELFF.

This clone was found once. The gene calls are TRBV10-3 and TRBJ2-3, with TRBD2 identical over 8 bases. The V segment lost 6 bases and the J segment 4 bases; nucleotides outside the gene matches: 9. The germline gives CDR1 ENHRY, CDR2 SYGVKD. The CDR3 totals 15 residues. The CDR3 here is CAISPRTSTADTQYF. The DNA of the CDR3 is TGTGCCATCAGCCCCAGGACTAGCACCGCAGATACGCAGTATTTT.

This chain connects TRBV5-1 to TRBJ2-1, with 11 bases matching TRBD2. V trimming: 7 bases; J trimming: 4 bases; junction bases outside the gene matches: 16. CDR3 size: 18 residues. CDR1 and CDR2 from the germline V gene are SGHRS and YFSETQ. CDR3 coding DNA: TGCGCCAGCTATCGGATAGCGGGAGGGCCACGGAAATACAATGAGCAGTTCTTC. Protein sequence: CASYRIAGGPRKYNEQFF.

The J gene is TRBJ2-7, the V gene TRBV5-7, with TRBD2 identical over 13 bases. TRBV5-7 is an open reading frame whose function is uncertain. The CDR3 runs 14 residues. The J segment lost 3 bases and the V segment lost 6 bases, leaving 3 bases of the junction unmatched. DNA for the CDR3: TGTGCCAGCAACCGACTAGCGGGAGGCTACGAGCAGTACTTC. Its protein is CASNRLAGGYEQYF.

The chain links TRBV6-5 to TRBJ2-5, with D maybe TRBD1 (6 bases). Germline-derived CDR1 and CDR2 are MNHEY and SVGAGI. Trimming took off 5 bases at V and 5 bases at J, with 12 bases between the two ends. This CDR3 comprises 13 residues. CDR3 protein: CASSSPGHETQYF. As DNA, the CDR3 is TGTGCCAGCAGTAGTCCGGGACATGAGACCCAGTACTTC.

This clone has just one count. The gene calls are TRBV11-2 and TRBJ2-2; D remains ambiguous. V was trimmed by 6 bases and J by 0 bases, leaving 11 bases between them. Looked up from germline, CDR1 is SGHAT and CDR2 is FQNNGV. The CDR3 loop spans 15 amino acids. CDR3 DNA: TGTGCCAGCAGGGGTCCGATCGCGAACACCGGGGAGCTGTTTTTT. This codes for CASRGPIANTGELFF.

The rearrangement uses TRBV19 and TRBJ2-1; the match to TRBD1 covers 7 bases. Per germline, CDR1 LNHDA and CDR2 SQIVND (reference sequence). The CDR3 sequence is 18 residues long. V lost 6 bases, J lost 6 bases, and 20 bases stayed unmatched. The CDR3 sequence: CASRTMASGTELGNEQFF. Here the CDR3 DNA reads TGTGCCAGTAGAACGATGGCCTCCGGGACAGAATTGGGCAATGAGCAGTTCTTC.

V gene TRBV28 combines with J gene TRBJ2-7; D remains unclear. CDR1 and CDR2 from the germline V gene are MDHEN and SYDVKM. The CDR3 runs to 12 residues. V shed 4 bases and J shed 3 bases, with 7 bases lying between them. The CDR3 sequence is CASSSHFYEQYF. In DNA, the CDR3 is TGTGCCAGCAGTTCCCATTTCTACGAGCAGTACTTC.

This clone was observed once. Its ends do not fully match the called genes, so a read error is possible. V usage is TRBV7-2 and J usage is TRBJ1-2; 7 nucleotides align to TRBD1. Germline CDR1 is SGHTA and CDR2 is FQGNSA. This CDR3 is 12 amino acids long. The CDR3 loop reads CASSAGRDRENF. Written as DNA, the CDR3 is TGTGCCAGCAGCGCCGGACGTGACAGGGAAAACTTC.

The chain joins TRBV5-1 to TRBJ2-6, with D possibly TRBD1 on 5 matching bases. Germline V lookup: CDR1 SGHRS, CDR2 YFSETQ. Trimming shortened V by 0 bases and J by 4 bases, and 11 bases separated the two germline ends. The CDR3 loop spans 16 amino acids. The CDR3 loop is CASSLEAGPGANVLTF. Here the CDR3 DNA reads TGCGCCAGCAGCTTGGAGGCAGGGCCCGGGGCCAACGTCCTGACTTTC.

The CDR3 region is CASSFGHPGVVSYEQYF. The CDR3, as DNA: TGTGCCAGCAGCTTCGGTCATCCGGGAGTAGTTTCCTACGAGCAGTACTTC. The chain recombines TRBV5-5 with TRBJ2-7; TRBD2 is a possible D gene (6 bases). This CDR3 is 17 amino acids long. Germline loops: CDR1 SGHKS, CDR2 YYEKEE (reference sequence). Trimming took off 2 bases at V and 1 base at J, with 19 bases between the two ends.

The rearrangement uses TRBV29-1 and TRBJ2-2; 9 bases line up with TRBD1. This CDR3 is built from 15 residues. Germline assignment: CDR1 SQVTM and CDR2 ANQGSEA. The CDR3 region has the DNA TGCAGTGCCTCCGGGACAGGGCGACAAAACGGGGAGCTGTTTTTT. Amino acids: CSASGTGRQNGELFF.

J is TRBJ1-1 and V is TRBV19; no definite D call. V gave up 6 bases and J gave up 1 base, with 3 bases separating them. The CDR3 covers 11 residues. Germline V gene sequence: CDR1 LNHDA, CDR2 SQIVND (reference sequence). The CDR3 DNA reads as TGTGCCAGTAGGTCGAACACTGAAGCTTTCTTT. Protein product: CASRSNTEAFF.

This chain joins TRBV6-4 and TRBJ2-1; D might be TRBD1 (7 bases). Deletions cut 7 bases from V and 0 bases from J, with 10 bases between. Per the germline V gene, CDR1 is MRHNA and CDR2 is SNTAGT. CDR3 length: 14 residues. CDR3 amino acids: CASMRDSSYNEQFF. CDR3 DNA: TGTGCCAGCATGCGGGACAGCTCCTACAATGAGCAGTTCTTC.

This clone was detected only once. The rearrangement links TRBV29-1 to TRBJ2-1; D not resolved. CDR3 length: 13 amino acids. Germline CDR1 SQVTM, CDR2 ANQGSEA. Deletions cut 6 bases from V and 5 bases from J, with 14 bases between. The CDR3: CSVLVVLDNEQFF. The CDR3 nucleotides read TGCAGCGTCTTGGTGGTATTGGACAATGAGCAGTTCTTC.

This clone came up once. J is TRBJ1-2 and V is TRBV28, with D possibly TRBD1 on 6 matching bases. Germline CDR1 is MDHEN and CDR2 is SYDVKM. This CDR3 has 15 amino acids. Trimming removed 8 bases from V and 1 base from J, with 17 bases in between. The CDR3 here is CASYRVARSNYGYTF. The CDR3 region has the DNA TGTGCCAGCTACAGGGTTGCGAGAAGTAACTATGGCTACACCTTC.

This clone showed up just once. The chain recombines TRBV2 with TRBJ1-1, with TRBD1 matching 8 bases. Trimming removed 6 bases from V and 4 bases from J; junction bases left unmatched: 10. The CDR3 length is 15 residues. Germline CDR1 is SNHLY and CDR2 is FYNNEI. The CDR3 sequence is CASSVDRAGGTEAFF. Written as DNA, the CDR3 is TGTGCCAGCAGCGTGGACAGGGCGGGGGGCACTGAAGCTTTCTTT.